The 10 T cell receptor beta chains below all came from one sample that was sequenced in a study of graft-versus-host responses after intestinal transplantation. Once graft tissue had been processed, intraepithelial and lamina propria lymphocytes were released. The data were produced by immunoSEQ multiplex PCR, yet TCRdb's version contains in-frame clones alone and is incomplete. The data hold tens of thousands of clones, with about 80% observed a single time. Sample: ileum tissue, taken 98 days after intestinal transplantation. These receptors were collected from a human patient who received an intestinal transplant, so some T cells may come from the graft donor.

CDR3 in DNA: TGTGCCAGCAGTTTAGGGGGGCAGGGGGGATCACCCCTCCACTTT. Translating it yields CASSLGGQGGSPLHF. V gene TRBV27 combines with J gene TRBJ1-6; 7 bases map to TRBD1. Germline-derived CDR1 and CDR2 are MNHEY and SMNVEV (reference sequence). Trimming took 2 bases from V and 10 from J; bases not matched to a gene: 8. The length of the CDR3 is 15 residues.

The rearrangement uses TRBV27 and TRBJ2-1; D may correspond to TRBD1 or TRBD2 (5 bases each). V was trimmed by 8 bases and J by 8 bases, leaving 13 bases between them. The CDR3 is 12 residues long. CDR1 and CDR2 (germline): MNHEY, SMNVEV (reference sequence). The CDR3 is CASSRLGDEQFF. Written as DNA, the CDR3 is TGTGCCAGCTCAAGACTGGGGGATGAGCAGTTCTTC.

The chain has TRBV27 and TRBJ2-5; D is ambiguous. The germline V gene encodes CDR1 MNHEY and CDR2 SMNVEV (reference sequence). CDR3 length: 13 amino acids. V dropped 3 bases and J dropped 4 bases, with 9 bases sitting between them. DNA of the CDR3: TGTGCCAGCAGTTTGAGAGGTAGAGAGACCCAGTACTTC. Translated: CASSLRGRETQYF.

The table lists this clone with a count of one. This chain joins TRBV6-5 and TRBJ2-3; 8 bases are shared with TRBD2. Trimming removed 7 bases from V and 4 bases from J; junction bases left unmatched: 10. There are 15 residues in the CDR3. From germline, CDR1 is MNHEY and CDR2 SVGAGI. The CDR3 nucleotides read TGTGCCAGCAATCCCGGGTTAGCGGGGTCAGATACGCAGTATTTT. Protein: CASNPGLAGSDTQYF.

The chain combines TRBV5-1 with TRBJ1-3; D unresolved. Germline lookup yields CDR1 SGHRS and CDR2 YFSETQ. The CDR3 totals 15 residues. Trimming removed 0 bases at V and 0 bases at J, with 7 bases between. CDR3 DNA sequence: TGCGCCAGCAGCTTGGCCGCAGGCTCTGGAAACACCATATATTTT. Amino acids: CASSLAAGSGNTIYF.

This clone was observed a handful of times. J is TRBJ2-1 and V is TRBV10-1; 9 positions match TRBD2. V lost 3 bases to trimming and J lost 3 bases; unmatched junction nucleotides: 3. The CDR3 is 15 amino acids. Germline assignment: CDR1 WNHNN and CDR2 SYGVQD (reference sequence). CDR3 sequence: CASSDGTSLYNEQFF. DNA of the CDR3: TGCGCCAGCAGTGACGGGACTAGCCTCTACAATGAGCAGTTCTTC.

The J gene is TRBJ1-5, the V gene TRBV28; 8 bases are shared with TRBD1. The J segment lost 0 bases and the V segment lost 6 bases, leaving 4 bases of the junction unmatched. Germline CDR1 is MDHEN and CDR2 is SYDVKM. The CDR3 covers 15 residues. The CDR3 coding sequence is TGTGCCAGCAGCTCCACAGGGGGTAGCAATCAGCCCCAGCATTTT. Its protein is CASSSTGGSNQPQHF.

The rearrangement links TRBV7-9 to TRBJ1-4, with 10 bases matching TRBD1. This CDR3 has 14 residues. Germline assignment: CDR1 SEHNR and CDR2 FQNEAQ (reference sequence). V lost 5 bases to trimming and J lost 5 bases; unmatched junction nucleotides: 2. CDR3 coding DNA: TGTGCCAGCAGCCGGGGACAGGGGAATGAAAAACTGTTTTTT. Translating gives CASSRGQGNEKLFF.

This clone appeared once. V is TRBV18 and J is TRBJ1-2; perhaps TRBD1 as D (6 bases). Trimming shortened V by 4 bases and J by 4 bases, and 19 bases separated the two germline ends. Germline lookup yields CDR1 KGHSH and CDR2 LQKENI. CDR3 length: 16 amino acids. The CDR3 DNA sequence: TGTGCCAGCTCACTTGGGCAGGGGACTGTCGCCTATGGCTACACCTTC. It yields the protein CASSLGQGTVAYGYTF.

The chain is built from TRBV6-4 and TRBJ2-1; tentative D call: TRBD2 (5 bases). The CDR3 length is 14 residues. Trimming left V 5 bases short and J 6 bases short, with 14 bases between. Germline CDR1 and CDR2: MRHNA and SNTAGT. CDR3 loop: CASSLGGSGNEQFF. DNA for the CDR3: TGTGCCAGCAGTTTAGGCGGGTCCGGCAATGAGCAGTTCTTC.